The source of this T cell receptor (beta chain) is a study of human T cells and chemical hapten exposure. Time point noted: patch test 1, 2 weeks after DPC sensitization. Treatment given: therapeutic diphenylcyclopropenone sensitization with weekly scalp DPC. Ahead of each patch test application, blood was drawn. Those who donated were patients with alopecia, 18 to 70 years of age, and suitable for DPC. TCRdb re-analysed the RACE reads in MiXCR, keeping a single row per CDR3 protein. The table has about 380,000 distinct CDR3 sequences, about 4.8% seen once. The CDR3 covers 15 residues. Germline values: CDR1 SEHNR, CDR2 FQNEAQ (reference sequence). V lost 0 bases, J lost 10 bases, and 16 bases lay in between. The study, taken as a whole, reports: Clustering by CDR3 similarity yielded significantly more large clusters from expanded TCRs than controls. Patch test score rose with PT1 expanded TCR count, significant at thresholds 8, 16 and 32, not 4.

This clonotype was seen many times. Its antigen is unknown. This specimen was whole blood, taken in connection with sensitization to the hapten diphenylcyclopropenone (DPC). This chain connects TRBV7-9 to TRBJ2-1; D is undetermined. This clonotype was obtained from a woman between 50 and 59 years old with alopecia areata. Some clones in this sample may be carry-over from other donors' samples. For the CDR3, the DNA is TGTGCCAGCAGCTTAGCGGTCCCATCCGATCGGGAGCAGTTCTTC. It encodes CASSLAVPSDREQFF.